This entry lists 32 T cell receptor beta chains sequenced from one sample in a study of metastatic and nonmetastatic thyroid tumors. Treatment of any kind had been given to no patient before thyroid surgery. TCRdb reprocessed the PCR reads using MiXCR. The sample lists 50,000 to 65,000 clones, approximately 4% occurring once. The sample was blood. These TCRs come from a female donor with papillary thyroid cancer or a benign thyroid nodule (not recorded which). Some clones in this sample may be carry-over from other donors' samples.

A few counts support this clone. V usage is TRBV12-3 or TRBV12-4 and J usage is TRBJ1-1; tentatively, D is TRBD1 (6 bases). This CDR3 comprises 13 residues. V dropped 6 bases and J dropped 1 base, with 9 bases sitting between them. The CDR3 DNA follows: TGTGCCAGCAGCGAACAGGGGAACACTGAAGCTTTCTTT. This codes for CASSEQGNTEAFF.

This clone was found many times. The rearrangement links TRBV10-3 to TRBJ2-1, with D possibly TRBD2 on 6 matching bases. Germline V gene sequence: CDR1 ENHRY, CDR2 SYGVKD. Trimming removed 3 bases from V and 0 bases from J, with 18 bases in between. The CDR3 runs 18 residues. The CDR3 coding sequence is TGTGCCATCAGTGAACCGACTAGTAAAAGATACTCCTACAATGAGCAGTTCTTC. It specifies CAISEPTSKRYSYNEQFF.

This clone was observed many times. The V gene is TRBV5-6, the J gene TRBJ1-6; 10 nucleotides match TRBD1. CDR1 SGHDT and CDR2 YYEEEE come from the germline V gene. This CDR3 has 16 amino acids. The ends lost 4 bases at V and 5 bases at J; junction bases unmatched: 6. CDR3 in DNA: TGTGCCAGCAGCCGCAGCGGACAGGGGGATAATTCACCCCTCCACTTT. Its translation is CASSRSGQGDNSPLHF.

The chain is built from TRBV6-2 or TRBV6-3 and TRBJ2-6; 11 nucleotides line up with TRBD1. The CDR3 totals 18 residues. Trimming removed 6 bases from V and 4 bases from J; junction bases left unmatched: 11. Per germline, CDR1 MNHEY and CDR2 SVGEGT. CDR3 bases: TGTGCCAGCAGGACCGGGACAGGGGGACACTCAGGGGCCAACGTCCTGACTTTC. Translation: CASRTGTGGHSGANVLTF.

The rearrangement joins TRBV25-1 to TRBJ1-2; D not certain. The CDR3 extends over 13 amino acids. Trimming cost V 3 bases and J 1 base, with 6 bases left between them. Germline CDR1 MGHDK, CDR2 SYGVNS. The DNA of the CDR3 is TGTGCCAGCAGTGAGAACCTTAACTATGGCTACACCTTC. Translating gives CASSENLNYGYTF.

The chain uses TRBV6-2 or TRBV6-3 and TRBJ2-7; D is undetermined. Trimming took off 1 base at V and 0 bases at J, with 10 bases between the two ends. Germline assignment: CDR1 MNHEY and CDR2 SVGEGT. This CDR3 is 15 amino acids long. For the CDR3, the DNA is TGTGCCAGCAGTTACTTCCAGGCAGACTCCTACGAGCAGTACTTC. Amino acids: CASSYFQADSYEQYF.

This clone was seen repeatedly, ten times or more. The chain uses TRBV3-1 and TRBJ2-7; 7 nucleotides match TRBD2. This CDR3 is 13 amino acids long. Looked up from germline, CDR1 is LGHDT and CDR2 is YNNKEL (reference sequence). V shed 4 bases, J shed 3 bases, and the junction held 3 bases outside the gene matches. The CDR3 loop is CASSPLAGYEQYF. The CDR3 DNA sequence: TGTGCCAGCAGCCCGTTAGCGGGCTACGAGCAGTACTTC.

This clone was counted ten times or more. The V call is TRBV30, the J call TRBJ2-5, with 8 positions matching TRBD2. The length of the CDR3 is 13 residues. Germline CDR1 GTSNPN, CDR2 SVGIG (reference sequence). The V gene end was trimmed by 2 bases and the J gene end by 5 bases; junction bases not matched to a gene: 4. The CDR3, as DNA: TGTGCCTGGAGTAGCGGGAGAGATGAGACCCAGTACTTC. Protein sequence: CAWSSGRDETQYF.

This clone was seen more than once but under ten times. This may arise from a read error, as a much more abundant clone is one base away. V gene TRBV30 combines with J gene TRBJ2-7, with TRBD1 as a possible D gene (5 bases). CDR3 size: 14 residues. The germline V gene has CDR1 GTSNPN and CDR2 SVGIG (reference sequence). Deletions cut 1 base from V and 0 bases from J, with 10 bases between. For the CDR3, the DNA is TGTGCCTGGAGTGGGACAAGGATCTCCTACGAGCAGTACTTC. Protein product: CAWSGTRISYEQYF.

This clone was counted at least ten times. The sample contains more than one DNA sequence encoding this CDR3. This sequence joins TRBV3-1 and TRBJ1-4; D possibly corresponds to TRBD1 (6 bases). Germline V CDR1 and CDR2: LGHDT, YNNKEL (reference sequence). With 1 base removed from V and 7 bases from J, the gap between germline ends came to 13 bases. This CDR3 is 15 amino acids long. CDR3 residues: CASSQAGGHGEKLFF. The CDR3 region has the DNA TGTGCCAGCAGCCAAGCTGGGGGGCATGGTGAAAAACTGTTTTTT.

Note on this clone: Since a much larger clone is just one base distant, this may be a read error. V usage is TRBV2 and J usage is TRBJ2-1; 10 nucleotides line up with TRBD1. CDR3 length equals 14 residues. The germline gives CDR1 SNHLY, CDR2 FYNNEI. The CDR3 nucleotides are TGTGCCAGCAGTGAAGCAGGGACAGGGGTTGAGCAGTCCTTC. It is translated as CASSEAGTGVEQSF.

This clone showed up just a few times. The genes are TRBV12-3 or TRBV12-4 and TRBJ1-2; weak D call: TRBD1 (5 bases). V dropped 6 bases and J dropped 5 bases, with 16 bases sitting between them. The CDR3 has 14 residues. CDR3: CASSTVGQTYGYTF. The CDR3 nucleotides read TGTGCCAGCAGCACAGTGGGGCAGACATATGGCTACACCTTC.

This clone was seen at least ten times. The J gene is TRBJ2-7, the V gene TRBV20-1; 7 nucleotides line up with TRBD2. Germline V gene lookup returns CDR1 DFQATT and CDR2 SNEGSKA (reference sequence). Trimming at V came to 7 bases and at J to 0 bases, leaving 6 bases not matched to a gene. This CDR3 has 13 amino acids. CDR3 coding DNA: TGCAGTGGGGAGGGCGGGAGCTCCTACGAGCAGTACTTC. Amino acids: CSGEGGSSYEQYF.

This clone showed up many times. This clone may be a read error of a much larger clone one base away. The same CDR3 is also encoded by other DNA sequences in this sample. This chain links TRBV11-2 with TRBJ2-7, with D possibly being TRBD2 (6 bases). The CDR3 runs 14 residues. The germline V gene has CDR1 SGHAT and CDR2 FQNNGV. With 3 bases removed from V and 6 bases from J, the gap between germline ends came to 15 bases. The CDR3 reads CASSFQTSLGEQYF. The CDR3 DNA reads as TGTGCCAGCAGCTTCCAGACTAGTCTCGGCGAGCAGTACTTC.

In its sample, this clone was seen many times. The chain is built from TRBV4-2 and TRBJ2-7; D gene unclear. The germline gives CDR1 LGHNA, CDR2 YNFKEQ. The CDR3 length is 13 residues. V dropped 0 bases and J dropped 4 bases, with 7 bases sitting between them. The CDR3 protein is CASSQDLEYEQYF. The DNA of the CDR3 is TGTGCCAGCAGCCAAGATCTGGAGTACGAGCAGTACTTC.

Many counts were recorded for this clone. This chain joins TRBV11-2 and TRBJ2-3, with D hard to call. Germline-derived CDR1 and CDR2 are SGHAT and FQNNGV. The germline V and J ends were trimmed by 3 bases and 1 base, with 11 bases remaining between them. The CDR3 consists of 15 residues. For the CDR3, the DNA is TGTGCCAGCAGCTTGATGCCGTTTGGCACAGATACGCAGTATTTT. It codes for CASSLMPFGTDTQYF. Drawing the rest from reference TRBV11-2 and TRBJ2-3, the complete variable domain is EAGVAQSPRYKIIEKRQSVAFWCNPISGHATLYWYQQILGQGPKLLIQFQNNGVVDDSQLPKDRFSAERLKGVDSTLKIQPAKLEDSAVYLCASSLMPFGTDTQYFGPGTRLTVL.

This clone appeared many times. This rearrangement joins TRBV6-4 to TRBJ2-1, with TRBD2 matching 10 bases. V trimming: 3 bases; J trimming: 7 bases; junction bases outside the gene matches: 6. The CDR3 is 15 residues long. Germline V gene data show CDR1 as MRHNA and CDR2 as SNTAGT. CDR3 sequence: CASSDKREGSNEQFF. The CDR3, as DNA: TGTGCCAGCAGTGATAAGCGGGAGGGATCAAATGAGCAGTTCTTC.

This clone was seen many times. V gene TRBV20-1 combines with J gene TRBJ2-7; TRBD2 might be the D (5 bases). Germline V lookup: CDR1 DFQATT, CDR2 SNEGSKA (reference sequence). With 4 bases removed from V and 2 bases from J, the gap between germline ends came to 15 bases. The CDR3 has 14 amino acids. CDR3 sequence (DNA): TGCAGTGCTATTCCCGAACTAGATCCCTACGAGCAGTACTTC. Translation: CSAIPELDPYEQYF.

This clone was detected ten times or more. The chain uses TRBV20-1 and TRBJ2-1; 10 bases match TRBD2. CDR1 and CDR2 (germline): DFQATT, SNEGSKA (reference sequence). There are 16 residues in the CDR3. The ends lost 3 bases at V and 0 bases at J; junction bases unmatched: 5. CDR3 loop: CSARPLAGGSYNEQFF. The CDR3 DNA is TGCAGTGCTAGGCCCTTAGCGGGAGGCTCCTACAATGAGCAGTTCTTC.

This clone was recorded at least ten times. Other DNA sequences from this sample encode an identical CDR3 as well. CDR3 region: CASSTGLAGRTDTQYF. The DNA of the CDR3 is TGCGCCAGCAGCACGGGACTAGCGGGCCGCACAGATACGCAGTATTTT. J is TRBJ2-3 and V is TRBV5-1, with 12 bases fitting TRBD2. The CDR3 has 16 residues. The V gene's germline CDR1 is SGHRS and CDR2 YFSETQ. V lost 4 bases to trimming and J lost 1 base; unmatched junction nucleotides: 4.

Notes on this clone: The junction departs from germline at one end; a sequencing error may be responsible. The chain employs TRBV2 and TRBJ1-2; no clear D gene. Germline-derived CDR1 and CDR2 are SNHLY and FYNNEI. The CDR3 loop spans 15 amino acids. The CDR3 coding sequence is TGTGTCAGCAGTTTGGAGCTGGCAACTAACTATGGCTACACCTTC. It codes for CVSSLELATNYGYTF.

The table lists this clone with many counts. The missing conserved phenylalanine or tryptophan at the end of this CDR3 makes a read error likely. The limits of the CDR3 on the DNA are not certain, so only TCRdb's listed CDR3 is given. V and J are TRBV7-2 and TRBJ2-7. The CDR3 numbers 10 amino acids, ends counted. Looked up from germline, CDR1 is SGHTA and CDR2 is FQGNSA. CDR3 residues: CASSLGCSGR.

Concerning this clone itself: An end of the junction does not agree with germline; a read error may underlie this. V usage is TRBV6-9 and J usage is TRBJ1-1; D may be TRBD1 (5 bases). Germline V gene data show CDR1 as MNHGY and CDR2 as SVAAGI. This CDR3 has 14 amino acids. Written as DNA, the CDR3 is TGTGCCAGCAGTTACGCGGCGGGGAGGGCGGGGGATTTATTT. This gives the protein CASSYAAGRAGDLF.

This clone was counted at least ten times. The chain has TRBV6-1 and TRBJ1-1; maybe TRBD1 (5 bases). The CDR3 has 14 residues. V shed 1 base and J shed 6 bases, with 12 bases lying between them. CDR1 MNHNS and CDR2 SASEGT come from the germline V gene. The CDR3 reads CASSEVIGAAEAFF. Here the CDR3 DNA reads TGTGCCAGCAGTGAAGTTATAGGGGCGGCTGAAGCTTTCTTT.

At least ten counts were recorded for this clone. V gene TRBV19 combines with J gene TRBJ2-1; 12 bases are a match to TRBD2. Germline CDR1 LNHDA, CDR2 SQIVND (reference sequence). With V trimmed by 5 bases and J by 2 bases, 13 bases remained unmatched. This CDR3 comprises 19 residues. The CDR3 region is CASSSATSGSGRPYNEQFF. For the CDR3, the DNA is TGTGCCAGTAGTTCCGCGACTAGCGGGAGCGGCCGGCCCTACAATGAGCAGTTCTTC.

In this sample, this clone turned up many times. The gene calls are TRBV10-3 and TRBJ2-7, with TRBD2 identical over 14 bases. The CDR3 sequence is 18 residues long. Germline V lookup: CDR1 ENHRY, CDR2 SYGVKD. J lost 1 base, V lost 0 bases, and 5 bases had no gene match. The CDR3: CAISESRLAGGRSYEQYF. As DNA, the CDR3 is TGTGCCATCAGTGAGTCGAGACTAGCGGGAGGGCGTTCCTACGAGCAGTACTTC.

This clone was counted at least ten times. The genes are TRBV20-1 and TRBJ1-6; 8 bases align to TRBD1. This CDR3 region has 15 residues. V was clipped by 1 base and J by 8 bases; unmatched bases: 7. The germline CDR1 and CDR2 sequences are DFQATT and SNEGSKA (reference sequence). CDR3 bases: TGCAGTGCTAGAGCCCCAGACAGGGGTCATTCACCCCTCCACTTT. It yields the protein CSARAPDRGHSPLHF.

There are many counts of this clone. The rearrangement uses TRBV4-1 and TRBJ2-7; 8 bases agree with TRBD2. The germline V gene has CDR1 MGHRA and CDR2 YSYEKL. The CDR3 has 15 residues. V gave up 5 bases and J gave up 3 bases; unmatched junction bases: 9. CDR3: CASSLTGTRSYEQYF. The CDR3 region has the DNA TGCGCCAGCAGCTTAACCGGGACTAGGAGCTACGAGCAGTACTTC.

This clone occurred a few times. This chain uses TRBV30 with TRBJ2-3, with TRBD1 matching 8 bases. This CDR3 contains 15 residues. The junction had 9 bases not matched to a gene; V was cut back by 4 bases and J by 3 bases. CDR1 and CDR2 from the germline V gene are GTSNPN and SVGIG (reference sequence). This chain's CDR3 is CAWIPGQGETDTQYF. In DNA form, the CDR3 reads TGTGCCTGGATCCCCGGACAGGGCGAGACAGATACGCAGTATTTT.

In its sample, this clone was seen a few times. The chain has TRBV6-1 and TRBJ1-4, with 7 positions matching TRBD1. The CDR3 spans 14 residues. V was clipped by 6 bases and J by 7 bases; unmatched bases: 8. Germline V gene data show CDR1 as MNHNS and CDR2 as SASEGT. The CDR3 DNA reads as TGTGCCAGCAGGAAGACAGGGAGAAGTGAAAAACTGTTTTTT. Protein: CASRKTGRSEKLFF.

This clone was observed at least ten times. The J gene is TRBJ2-7, the V gene TRBV6-1, with D hard to call. Germline CDR1 is MNHNS and CDR2 is SASEGT. V gave up 7 bases and J gave up 4 bases, with 17 bases separating them. CDR3 length: 14 residues. DNA for the CDR3: TGTGCCAGCATGACGGGCCGAATGCCATACGAGCAGTACTTC. It yields the protein CASMTGRMPYEQYF.

This chain joins TRBV11-2 and TRBJ2-2; no definite D call. Deletions cut 3 bases from V and 6 bases from J, with 8 bases between. The germline CDR1 and CDR2 sequences are SGHAT and FQNNGV. The CDR3 consists of 13 residues. DNA for the CDR3: TGTGCCAGCAGCTTCCAGTTGGCCGGGGAGCTGTTTTTT. Encoded protein: CASSFQLAGELFF.